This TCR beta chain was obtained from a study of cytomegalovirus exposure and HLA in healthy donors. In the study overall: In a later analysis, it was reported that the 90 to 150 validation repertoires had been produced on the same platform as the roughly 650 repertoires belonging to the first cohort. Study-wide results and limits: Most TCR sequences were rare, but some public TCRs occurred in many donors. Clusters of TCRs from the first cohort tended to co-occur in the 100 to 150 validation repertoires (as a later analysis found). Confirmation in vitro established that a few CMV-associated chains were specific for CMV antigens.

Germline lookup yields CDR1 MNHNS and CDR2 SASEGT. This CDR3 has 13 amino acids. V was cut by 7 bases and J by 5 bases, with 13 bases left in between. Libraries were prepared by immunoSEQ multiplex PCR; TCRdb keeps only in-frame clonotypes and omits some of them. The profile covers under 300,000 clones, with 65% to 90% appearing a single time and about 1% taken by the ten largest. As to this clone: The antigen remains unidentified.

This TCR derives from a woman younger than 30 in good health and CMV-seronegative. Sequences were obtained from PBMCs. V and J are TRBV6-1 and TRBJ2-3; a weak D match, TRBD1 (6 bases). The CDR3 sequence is CASNRDNRDTQYF. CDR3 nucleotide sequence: TGTGCCAGCAATAGGGACAACCGAGATACGCAGTATTTT.